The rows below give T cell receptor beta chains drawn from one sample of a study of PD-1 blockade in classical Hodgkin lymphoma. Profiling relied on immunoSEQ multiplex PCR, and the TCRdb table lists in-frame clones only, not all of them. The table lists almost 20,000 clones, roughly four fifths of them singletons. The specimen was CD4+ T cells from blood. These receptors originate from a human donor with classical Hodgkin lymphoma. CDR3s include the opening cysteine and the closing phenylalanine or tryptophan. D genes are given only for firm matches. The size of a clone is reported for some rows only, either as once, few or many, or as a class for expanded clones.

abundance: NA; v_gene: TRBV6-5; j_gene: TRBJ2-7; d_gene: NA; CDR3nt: TGTGCCAGCAGTCAGTCCCGGGTGGGGTACTTC; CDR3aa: CASSQSRVGYF
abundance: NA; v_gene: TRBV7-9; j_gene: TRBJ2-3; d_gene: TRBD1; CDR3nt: TGTGCCAGCAGCTTAGGGACAGGGGGAGTGGGCACAGATACGCAGTATTTT; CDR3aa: CASSLGTGGVGTDTQYF
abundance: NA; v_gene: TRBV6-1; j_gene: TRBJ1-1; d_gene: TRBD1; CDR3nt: TGTGCCAGCGGCCGGGACAGGGCTTTCTTT; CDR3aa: CASGRDRAFF
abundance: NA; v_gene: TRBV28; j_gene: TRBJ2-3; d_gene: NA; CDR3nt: TGTGCCAGCAGGAGTGAAATTGAGGCAGATACGCAGTATTTT; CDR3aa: CASRSEIEADTQYF
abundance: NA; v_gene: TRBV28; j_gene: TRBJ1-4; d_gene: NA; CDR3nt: TGTACCAGCAGTTTAGGGTTAGATGAAAAACTGTTTTTT; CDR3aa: CTSSLGLDEKLFF
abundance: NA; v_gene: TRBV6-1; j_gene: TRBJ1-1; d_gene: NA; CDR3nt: TGTGCCAGCAGCCGCGCGCAGGCAATTGAAGCTTTCTTT; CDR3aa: CASSRAQAIEAFF
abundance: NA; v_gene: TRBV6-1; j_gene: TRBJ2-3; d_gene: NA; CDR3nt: TGTGCCAGCAGACGATCAACTAGCACAGATACGCAGTATTTT; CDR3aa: CASRRSTSTDTQYF
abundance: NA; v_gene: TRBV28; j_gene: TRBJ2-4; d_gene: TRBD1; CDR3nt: TGTGCCAGCAGTTTAGACAGGGGACTAGCCAAAAACATTCAGTACTTC; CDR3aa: CASSLDRGLAKNIQYF
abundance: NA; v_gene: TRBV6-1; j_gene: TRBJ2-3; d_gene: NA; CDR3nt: TGTGCCAGCAGTGAAGAGGGGGGTTCCACAGATACGCAGTATTTT; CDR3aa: CASSEEGGSTDTQYF
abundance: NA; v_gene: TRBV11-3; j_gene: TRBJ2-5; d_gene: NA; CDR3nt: TGTGCCAGCAGCTCTTACACTGGGGACGGCCAAGAGACCCAGTACTTC; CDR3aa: CASSSYTGDGQETQYF
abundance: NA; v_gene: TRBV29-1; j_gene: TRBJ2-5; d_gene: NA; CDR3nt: TGCAGCGTAGGGACCGCCATCCAAGAGACCCAGTACTTC; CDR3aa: CSVGTAIQETQYF
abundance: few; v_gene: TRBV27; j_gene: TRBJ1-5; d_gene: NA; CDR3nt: TGTGCCAGCAGTTTTCCCAATCAGCCCCAGCATTTT; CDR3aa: CASSFPNQPQHF
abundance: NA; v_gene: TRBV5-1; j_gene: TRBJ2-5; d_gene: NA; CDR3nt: TGCGCCAGCAGCACAGGGAGGGAGACCCAGTACTTC; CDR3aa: CASSTGRETQYF
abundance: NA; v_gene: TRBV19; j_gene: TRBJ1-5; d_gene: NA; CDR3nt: TGTGCCAGTAGTATTGGGTCAGGGGACAATCAGCCCCAGCATTTT; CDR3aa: CASSIGSGDNQPQHF
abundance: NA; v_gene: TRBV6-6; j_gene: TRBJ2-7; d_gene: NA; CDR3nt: TGTGCCAGCAGTTACAGACCTGCCTCCTACGAGCAGTACTTC; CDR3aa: CASSYRPASYEQYF
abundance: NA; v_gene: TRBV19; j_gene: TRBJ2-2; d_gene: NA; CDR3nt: TGTGCCAGTAGTATAGGGGGGAATGTGCCCACCGGGGAGCTGTTTTTT; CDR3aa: CASSIGGNVPTGELFF
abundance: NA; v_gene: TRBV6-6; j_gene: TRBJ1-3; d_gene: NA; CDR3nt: TGTGCCAGCACTCCTGGGGAAAACACCATATATTTT; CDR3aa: CASTPGENTIYF
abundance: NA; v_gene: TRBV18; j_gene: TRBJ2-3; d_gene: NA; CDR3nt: TGTGCCAGCTCACCAGCCGAGGGGGCAGATACGCAGTATTTT; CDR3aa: CASSPAEGADTQYF
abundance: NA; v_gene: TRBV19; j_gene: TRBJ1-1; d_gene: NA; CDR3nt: TGTGCCAGTAGTCACCGGCAAAGAGAAGCTTTCTTT; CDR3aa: CASSHRQREAFF
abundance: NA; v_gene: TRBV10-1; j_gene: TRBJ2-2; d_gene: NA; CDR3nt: TGCGCCAGCAGTGCCCGAAGGACTACGAACACCGGGGAGCTGTTTTTT; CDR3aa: CASSARRTTNTGELFF
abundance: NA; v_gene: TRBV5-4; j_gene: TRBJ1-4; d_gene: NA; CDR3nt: TGTGCCAGCAGCTTAGGGCAGGGTGAAAAACTGTTTTTT; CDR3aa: CASSLGQGEKLFF
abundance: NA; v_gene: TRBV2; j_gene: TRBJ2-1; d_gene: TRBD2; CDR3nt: TGTGCCAGCAGTCACGCCGGGACTAGCGGGAGGCTCTCGTACAATGAGCAGTTCTTC; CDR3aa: CASSHAGTSGRLSYNEQFF
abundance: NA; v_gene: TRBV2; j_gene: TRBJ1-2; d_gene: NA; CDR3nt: TGTGCCAGCACAGAGGGACGGAACTATGGCTACACCTTC; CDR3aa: CASTEGRNYGYTF
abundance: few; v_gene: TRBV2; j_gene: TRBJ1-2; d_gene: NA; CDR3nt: TGTGCCAGCCTAGTCCGGGGGGACTATGGCTACACCTTC; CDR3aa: CASLVRGDYGYTF
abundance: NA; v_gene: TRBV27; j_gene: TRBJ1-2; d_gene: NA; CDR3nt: TGTGCCAGCAGTTCTATTACCGCTGTTAACTATGGCTACACCTTC; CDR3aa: CASSSITAVNYGYTF
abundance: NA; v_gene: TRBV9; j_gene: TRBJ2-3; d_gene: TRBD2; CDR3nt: TGTGCCAGCAGCGTACAGGGTAGCGGGACTAGCACAGATACGCAGTATTTT; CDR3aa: CASSVQGSGTSTDTQYF
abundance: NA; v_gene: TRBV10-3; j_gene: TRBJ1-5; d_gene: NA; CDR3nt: TGTGCCAGCAAATCGTCGGGACTAGCCCAGCCCCAGCATTTT; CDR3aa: CASKSSGLAQPQHF
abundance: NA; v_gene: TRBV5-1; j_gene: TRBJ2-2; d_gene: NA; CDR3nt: TGCGCCAGCCGGCGGACTTTCGAGTACACCGGGGAGCTGTTTTTT; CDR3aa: CASRRTFEYTGELFF
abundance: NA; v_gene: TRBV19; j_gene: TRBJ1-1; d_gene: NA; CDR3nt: TGTGCCAGTAGCAGACAGGACCCGGACACTGAAGCTTTCTTT; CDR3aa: CASSRQDPDTEAFF
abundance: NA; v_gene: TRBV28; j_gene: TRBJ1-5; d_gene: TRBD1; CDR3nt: TGTGCCAGCAGTTTGGTGGGGAGGGGGCTTTGGGGCAATCAGCCCCAGCATTTT; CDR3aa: CASSLVGRGLWGNQPQHF
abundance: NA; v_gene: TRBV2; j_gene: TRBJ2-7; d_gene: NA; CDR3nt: TGTGCCAGCACGCCAGGGTACGAGCAGTACTTC; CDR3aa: CASTPGYEQYF
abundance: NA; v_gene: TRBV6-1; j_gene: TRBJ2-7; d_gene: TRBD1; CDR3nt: TGTGCCAGCAGTGCAACAGGGGGCGTCTACGAGCAGTACTTC; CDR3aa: CASSATGGVYEQYF
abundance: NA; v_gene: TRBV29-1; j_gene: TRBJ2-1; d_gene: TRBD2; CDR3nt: TGCAGCGTCCGAAGGCCTAGCGGGATACGCAATGAGCAGTTCTTC; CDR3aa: CSVRRPSGIRNEQFF
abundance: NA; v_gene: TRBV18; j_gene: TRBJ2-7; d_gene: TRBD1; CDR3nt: TGTGCCAGCTCACCACCAAGGGGACAGGGGGTCCACGAGCAGTACTTC; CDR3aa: CASSPPRGQGVHEQYF
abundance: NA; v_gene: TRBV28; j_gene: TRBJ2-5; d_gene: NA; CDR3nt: TGTGCCAGCAGTTTGGCGCAAGAGACCCAGTACTTC; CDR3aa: CASSLAQETQYF
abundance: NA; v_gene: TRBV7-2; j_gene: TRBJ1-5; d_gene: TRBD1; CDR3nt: TGTGCCAGCAGCCAAACGGGGCTACAGGGGGTTAGCAATCAGCCCCAGCATTTT; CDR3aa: CASSQTGLQGVSNQPQHF
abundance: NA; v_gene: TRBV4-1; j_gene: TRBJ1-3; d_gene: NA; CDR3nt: TGCGCCAGCAGCCGAGACACGTCCGGATTGGGAAACACCATATATTTT; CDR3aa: CASSRDTSGLGNTIYF
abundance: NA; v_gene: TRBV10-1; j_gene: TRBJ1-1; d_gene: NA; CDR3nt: TGCGCCAGCAGTGAGTCCCATAGTTGGGGCACTGAAGCTTTCTTT; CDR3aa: CASSESHSWGTEAFF
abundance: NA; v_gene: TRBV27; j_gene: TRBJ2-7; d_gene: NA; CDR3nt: TGTGCCAGCGCGACAGGGACTACCTACGAGCAGTACTTC; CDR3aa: CASATGTTYEQYF
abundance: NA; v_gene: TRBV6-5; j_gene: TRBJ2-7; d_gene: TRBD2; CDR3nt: TGTGCCAGCAGTTACGCGGGAGAACACGAGCAGTACTTC; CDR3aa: CASSYAGEHEQYF
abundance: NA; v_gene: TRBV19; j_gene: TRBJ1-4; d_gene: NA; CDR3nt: TGTGCCAGTAGTAGACCTAATGAAAAACTGTTTTTT; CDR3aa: CASSRPNEKLFF
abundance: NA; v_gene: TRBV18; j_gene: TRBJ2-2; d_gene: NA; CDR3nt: TGTGCCAGCTCACCTTGGGGAACCGGGGAGCTGTTTTTT; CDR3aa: CASSPWGTGELFF
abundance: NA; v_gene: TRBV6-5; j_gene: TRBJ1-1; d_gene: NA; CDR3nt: TGTGCCAGCAGTTATGAGGTGGGGACTGAAGCTTTCTTT; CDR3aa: CASSYEVGTEAFF
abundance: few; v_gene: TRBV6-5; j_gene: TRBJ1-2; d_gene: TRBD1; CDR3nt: TGTGCCAGCAGTTTAGATACAGGGGGAAATGGCTACACCTTC; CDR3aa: CASSLDTGGNGYTF
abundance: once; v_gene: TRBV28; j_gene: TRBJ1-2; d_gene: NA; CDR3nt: TGTGCCAGCAGTTTAAGGGCAGTTGGCTACACCTTC; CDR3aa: CASSLRAVGYTF
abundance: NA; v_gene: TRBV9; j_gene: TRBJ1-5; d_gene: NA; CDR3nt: TGTGCCAGCAGCCCATCAGGCGGGGGTCAGCCCCAGCATTTT; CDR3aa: CASSPSGGGQPQHF
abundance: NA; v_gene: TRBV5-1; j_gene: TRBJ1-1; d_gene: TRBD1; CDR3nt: TGCGCCAGCAGCTTGGACAGGGGGCTTTCTGAAGCTTTCTTT; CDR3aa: CASSLDRGLSEAFF
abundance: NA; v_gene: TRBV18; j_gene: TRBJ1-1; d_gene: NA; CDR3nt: TGTGCCAGCTCACCAAACGGCCCCACTGAAGCTTTCTTT; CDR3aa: CASSPNGPTEAFF
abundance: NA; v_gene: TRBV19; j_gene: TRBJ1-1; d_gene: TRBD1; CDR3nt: TGTGCCAGTACCCCGACAGGGTCGTCGACTGAAGCTTTCTTT; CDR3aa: CASTPTGSSTEAFF
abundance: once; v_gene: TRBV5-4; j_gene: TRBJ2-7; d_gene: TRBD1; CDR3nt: TGTGCCAGCAGATACGACCGGGACAGTCTTTCCTACGAGCAGTACTTC; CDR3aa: CASRYDRDSLSYEQYF
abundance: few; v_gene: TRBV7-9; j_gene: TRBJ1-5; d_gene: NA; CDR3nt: TGTGCCAGCAGCCCGGGTGGGGGGGACGATCAGCCCCAGCATTTT; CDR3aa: CASSPGGGDDQPQHF
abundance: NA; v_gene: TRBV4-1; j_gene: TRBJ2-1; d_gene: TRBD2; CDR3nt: TGCGCCAGCAGCCAAGATACTTCGGGCGCTAGCGGTTACTCCTACAATGAGCAGTTCTTC; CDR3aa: CASSQDTSGASGYSYNEQFF
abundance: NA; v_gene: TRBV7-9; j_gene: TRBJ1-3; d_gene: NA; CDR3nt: TGTGCCAGCAGCTTACCCAGGGAGGGAAACACCATATATTTT; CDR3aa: CASSLPREGNTIYF
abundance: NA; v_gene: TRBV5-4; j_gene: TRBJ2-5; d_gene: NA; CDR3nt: TGTGCCAGCAGCTTGGTATGGGGAGGTCAAGAGACCCAGTACTTC; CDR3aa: CASSLVWGGQETQYF
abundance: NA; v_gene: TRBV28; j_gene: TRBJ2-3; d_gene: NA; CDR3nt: TGTGCCAGCACCCCCAGGCTCACAGATACGCAGTATTTT; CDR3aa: CASTPRLTDTQYF
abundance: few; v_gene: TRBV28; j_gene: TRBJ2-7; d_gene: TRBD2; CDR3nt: TGTGCCAGCAAAGATAGCGGGAGTGGTTACGAGCAGTACTTC; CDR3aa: CASKDSGSGYEQYF
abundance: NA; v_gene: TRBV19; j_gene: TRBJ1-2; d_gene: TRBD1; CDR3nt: TGTGCCAGTAGTAGGGGACAGGCCTATGGCTACACCTTC; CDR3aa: CASSRGQAYGYTF